What follows are 25 T cell receptor beta chains derived from one specimen sequenced in a study of blood T cell repertoires in COVID-19. Assay: immunoSEQ multiplex PCR; the TCRdb copy retains only in-frame clones and omits some. The table has roughly 380,000 clones, roughly 86% seen once; the top ten hold 1.1%. The sample taken for sequencing was peripheral blood. These receptors were collected from a human donor with acute or convalescent COVID-19. The donor label of this sample is uncertain.

The V call is TRBV19, the J call TRBJ1-1, with 8 bases fitting TRBD1. Germline loops: CDR1 LNHDA, CDR2 SQIVND (reference sequence). V was pared by 10 bases and J by 5 bases, with 12 bases of the junction left unmatched. The CDR3 consists of 14 residues. The CDR3 DNA sequence: TGTGCCATCCGACAGGGGCCCGGCGGGACTGAAGCTTTCTTT. As protein: CAIRQGPGGTEAFF.

The chain has TRBV7-2 and TRBJ2-1; 7 positions agree with TRBD1. From germline, CDR1 is SGHTA and CDR2 FQGNSA. The CDR3 totals 15 residues. The J segment lost 4 bases and the V segment lost 3 bases, leaving 6 bases of the junction unmatched. CDR3 loop: CASSFTSTGYNEQFF. As DNA, the CDR3 is TGTGCCAGCAGCTTTACGTCGACAGGGTACAATGAGCAGTTCTTC. The variable domain in full, with the rest retrieved from reference TRBV7-2 and TRBJ2-1, is GAGVSQSPSNKVTEKGKDVELRCDPISGHTALYWYRQSLGQGLEFLIYFQGNSAPDKSGLPSDRFSAERTGGSVSTLTIQRTQQEDSAVYLCASSFTSTGYNEQFFGPGTRLTVL.

The V call is TRBV5-1, the J call TRBJ2-7; 7 bases agree with TRBD1. V gave up 1 base and J gave up 5 bases; unmatched junction bases: 3. Germline V gives CDR1 SGHRS, CDR2 YFSETQ. The CDR3 spans 13 residues. The CDR3 is CASSLRQGHEQYF. CDR3 sequence (DNA): TGCGCCAGCAGCTTGAGACAGGGTCACGAGCAGTACTTC.

V usage is TRBV2 and J usage is TRBJ2-7, with 7 nucleotides matching TRBD2. The CDR3 totals 15 residues. Germline assignment: CDR1 SNHLY and CDR2 FYNNEI. V trimming: 1 base; J trimming: 5 bases; junction bases outside the gene matches: 8. CDR3: CASSEGAGVTDEQYF. The CDR3 DNA follows: TGTGCCAGCAGTGAAGGGGCGGGAGTTACGGACGAGCAGTACTTC.

This clone was counted at least ten times. The chain carries TRBV4-1 and TRBJ1-2, with a possible D match to TRBD1 (5 bases). From germline, CDR1 is MGHRA and CDR2 YSYEKL. This CDR3 is built from 13 residues. V lost 0 bases, J lost 7 bases, and 9 bases lay in between. CDR3 nucleotide sequence: TGCGCCAGCAGCCAAGATCGGGGGGGTGGCTACACCTTC. This encodes CASSQDRGGGYTF.

The chain carries TRBV28 and TRBJ1-2, with a possible D match to TRBD1 (5 bases). Trimming stripped 8 bases from V and 0 bases from J, with 10 bases between. The CDR3 is made up of 13 amino acids. Germline CDR1 MDHEN, CDR2 SYDVKM. CDR3 in amino acids: CASLPGSNYGYTF. Written as DNA, the CDR3 is TGTGCCAGCTTACCAGGGTCTAACTATGGCTACACCTTC.

This chain joins TRBV27 and TRBJ1-4, with 7 nucleotides matching TRBD1. The germline V gene encodes CDR1 MNHEY and CDR2 SMNVEV (reference sequence). V was clipped by 5 bases and J by 8 bases; unmatched bases: 5. The CDR3 totals 13 residues. This chain's CDR3 is CASSRIRGEKLFF. The CDR3 DNA reads as TGTGCCAGCAGTCGCATCAGGGGGGAAAAACTGTTTTTT.

The CDR3 is CAWGPDSLSNQPQHF. The CDR3 DNA is TGTGCCTGGGGGCCCGACTCCCTTAGCAATCAGCCCCAGCATTTT. The chain couples TRBV30 to TRBJ1-5; D remains unclear. From germline, CDR1 is GTSNPN and CDR2 SVGIG (reference sequence). Trimming removed 5 bases at V and 0 bases at J, with 14 bases between. The CDR3 totals 15 residues. The entire variable domain, with the rest obtained from reference TRBV30 and TRBJ1-5, is as follows: SQTIHQWPATLVQPVGSPLSLECTVEGTSNPNLYWYRQAAGRGLQLLFYSVGIGQISSEVPQNLSASRPQDRQFILSSKKLLLSDSGFYLCAWGPDSLSNQPQHFGDGTRLSIL.

The chain is built from TRBV5-4 and TRBJ2-5; 7 bases are a match to TRBD1. Looked up from germline, CDR1 is SGHNT and CDR2 is YYREEE (reference sequence). The CDR3 is 13 residues long. With 2 bases clipped from V and 5 bases from J, the junction kept 3 bases outside the gene matches. CDR3 residues: CASSFGQVETQYF. The DNA for the CDR3 is TGTGCCAGCAGCTTTGGACAGGTTGAGACCCAGTACTTC.

The V call is TRBV5-4, the J call TRBJ2-2; TRBD2 matches at 12 bases. Germline loops: CDR1 SGHNT, CDR2 YYREEE (reference sequence). Trimming cost V 6 bases and J 5 bases; bases outside gene matches: 11. There are 17 residues in the CDR3. CDR3 sequence reads: CASTPRLAGGLTGELFF. In DNA, the CDR3 is TGTGCCAGCACCCCGCGCCTAGCGGGAGGGTTAACCGGGGAGCTGTTTTTT.

The V and J genes are TRBV5-1 and TRBJ2-2; possible D gene TRBD2, 7 bases. CDR1 and CDR2 (germline): SGHRS, YFSETQ. V was clipped by 1 base and J by 3 bases, with 13 bases between them. The CDR3 sequence is 16 residues long. For the CDR3, the DNA is TGCGCCAGCAGCTTGCTGGGGGGGCCGTACACCGGGGAGCTGTTTTTT. This encodes CASSLLGGPYTGELFF. The entire variable domain, with the rest obtained from reference TRBV5-1 and TRBJ2-2, is as follows: KAGVTQTPRYLIKTRGQQVTLSCSPISGHRSVSWYQQTPGQGLQFLFEYFSETQRNKGNFPGRFSGRQFSNSRSEMNVSTLELGDSALYLCASSLLGGPYTGELFFGEGSRLTVL.

The V gene is TRBV6-6, the J gene TRBJ1-2; D unresolved. The CDR3 extends over 15 amino acids. Germline loops: CDR1 MNHNY, CDR2 SVGAGI (reference sequence). The V end lost 6 bases, the J end lost 2 bases, and 16 bases lay between the germline ends. The CDR3 coding sequence is TGTGCCAGCAGATGGGCCCACACAGAGAACTATGGCTACACCTTC. It encodes CASRWAHTENYGYTF.

The V call is TRBV7-9, the J call TRBJ2-7; TRBD1 matches at 8 bases. Germline-derived CDR1 and CDR2 are SEHNR and FQNEAQ (reference sequence). V was pared by 5 bases and J by 3 bases, with 6 bases of the junction left unmatched. This CDR3 region has 14 residues. The CDR3 is CASSARDRFYEQYF. The CDR3, as DNA: TGTGCCAGCAGCGCCCGGGACAGGTTCTACGAGCAGTACTTC.

CDR3 coding DNA: TGTGCCTGCGCCGAGGGTCTGAGCACAGATACGCAGTATTTT. This codes for CACAEGLSTDTQYF. The chain links TRBV30 to TRBJ2-3; D might be TRBD2 (5 bases). This CDR3 comprises 14 residues. Germline V gene data show CDR1 as GTSNPN and CDR2 as SVGIG (reference sequence). Deletions cut 6 bases from V and 0 bases from J, with 13 bases between.

This clone was picked up a small number of times. The gene calls are TRBV3-1 (or the pseudogene TRBV3-2) and TRBJ1-1; D call uncertain. Trimming pared 8 bases from V and 0 bases from J, leaving 16 bases between. CDR1 is LGHDT, CDR2 YNNKEL, per germline (reference sequence). CDR3 size: 15 residues. The CDR3 region has the DNA TGTGCCAGCCGGAGGGCCGAATTCATGAACACTGAAGCTTTCTTT. It translates to CASRRAEFMNTEAFF.

V and J are TRBV5-6 and TRBJ1-2; D unclear. V dropped 3 bases and J dropped 0 bases, with 12 bases sitting between them. In germline, CDR1 is SGHDT, CDR2 YYEEEE. CDR3 size: 15 residues. CDR3 sequence reads: CASSWRHGSNYGYTF. Here the CDR3 DNA reads TGTGCCAGCAGCTGGCGACACGGCTCTAACTATGGCTACACCTTC.

The chain joins TRBV2 to TRBJ2-3; D is unresolved. Germline V gene data show CDR1 as SNHLY and CDR2 as FYNNEI. V was pared by 3 bases and J by 3 bases, with 19 bases between. The CDR3 runs 17 residues. CDR3 region: CASSDAGYLGWTDTQYF. The CDR3, as DNA: TGTGCCAGCAGTGACGCCGGGTATCTAGGATGGACAGATACGCAGTATTTT. Filled out from reference TRBV2 and TRBJ2-3, the complete variable domain reads EPEVTQTPSHQVTQMGQEVILRCVPISNHLYFYWYRQILGQKVEFLVSFYNNEISEKSEIFDDQFSVERPDGSNFTLKIRSTKLEDSAMYFCASSDAGYLGWTDTQYFGPGTRLTVL.

The chain links TRBV6-2 or TRBV6-3 to TRBJ1-1, with a tentative D call TRBD1 (6 bases). CDR1 MNHEY and CDR2 SVGEGT come from the germline V gene. V was trimmed by 5 bases and J by 4 bases, leaving 14 bases between them. CDR3 size: 14 residues. The CDR3 coding sequence is TGTGCCAGCAGTCTTACTCAACAGGGCACTGAAGCTTTCTTT. This encodes CASSLTQQGTEAFF.

The V gene is TRBV30, the J gene TRBJ2-5, with 7 bases aligning to TRBD1. Germline V gives CDR1 GTSNPN, CDR2 SVGIG (reference sequence). With V trimmed by 5 bases and J by 0 bases, 6 bases remained unmatched. The CDR3 runs to 14 residues. The CDR3 coding sequence is TGTGCCTGGGAGGTGGGACAGAACCAAGAGACCCAGTACTTC. It yields the protein CAWEVGQNQETQYF.

The chain recombines TRBV3-1 (or the pseudogene TRBV3-2) with TRBJ2-2, with 7 bases matching TRBD1. Germline values: CDR1 LGHDT, CDR2 YNNKEL (reference sequence). The CDR3 covers 14 residues. V lost 6 bases to trimming and J lost 6 bases; unmatched junction nucleotides: 7. CDR3 protein: CASRPDRDAGELFF. CDR3 DNA: TGTGCCAGCAGACCCGACAGGGATGCCGGGGAGCTGTTTTTT.

The chain combines TRBV5-1 with TRBJ2-7; D remains unclear. The CDR3 sequence is 12 residues long. CDR1 is SGHRS and CDR2 is YFSETQ in the germline V gene. Trimming pared 0 bases from V and 2 bases from J, leaving 3 bases between. CDR3 nucleotide sequence: TGCGCCAGCAGCTTGGCAACCTACGAGCAGTACTTC. Encoded protein: CASSLATYEQYF.

This CDR3 reads CASSELFPGGSYNSPLHF. DNA for the CDR3: TGTGCCAGCAGTGAATTGTTCCCGGGTGGCTCCTATAATTCACCCCTCCACTTT. This rearrangement joins TRBV6-1 to TRBJ1-6; D remains unclear. From germline, CDR1 is MNHNS and CDR2 SASEGT. This CDR3 has 18 amino acids. The V and J ends lost 2 bases and 0 bases respectively, with 14 bases between them.

The chain couples TRBV29-1 to TRBJ2-1, with 8 bases matching TRBD2. The germline V gene has CDR1 SQVTM and CDR2 ANQGSEA. The CDR3 totals 13 residues. The V gene end was trimmed by 3 bases and the J gene end by 4 bases; junction bases not matched to a gene: 2. CDR3 protein: CSVDAGGYNEQFF. DNA of the CDR3: TGCAGCGTTGATGCGGGAGGTTACAATGAGCAGTTCTTC.

V gene TRBV6-5 combines with J gene TRBJ2-7, with D perhaps matching TRBD2 (5 bases). The CDR3 has 13 amino acids. Germline values: CDR1 MNHEY, CDR2 SVGAGI. Trimming stripped 6 bases from V and 7 bases from J, with 16 bases between. CDR3 region: CASSPWGDYEQYF. The CDR3 DNA reads TGTGCCAGCAGCCCCTGGGGTGACTATGAGCAGTACTTC.

The chain is built from TRBV3-1 (or the pseudogene TRBV3-2) and TRBJ1-1; a weak D match, TRBD1 (5 bases). The germline V gene encodes CDR1 LGHDT and CDR2 YNNKEL (reference sequence). Between the trimmed V and J ends, which lost 8 bases and 5 bases, there was a span of 18 bases. CDR3 length: 14 amino acids. The CDR3 bases are TGTGCCAGCGGGAGGGTTGGACGGGGGACTGAAGCTTTCTTT. Encoded protein: CASGRVGRGTEAFF.